The rows below give T cell receptor beta chains drawn from one sample of a study of cytomegalovirus exposure and HLA in healthy donors. Libraries were prepared by immunoSEQ multiplex PCR; TCRdb keeps only in-frame clonotypes and omits some of them. The sample has 100,000 to 150,000 clones, around three quarters seen once; the top ten hold about 13%. The source material was PBMCs. The receptors shown here come from a woman aged 55-70 years in good health and CMV-seropositive. The CDR3 runs from the conserved cysteine through the conserved F or W. The D gene is left open where the match is weak. Not every row has a clone size; where given, it reads once, few, many or a size class.

abundance: NA; d_gene: NA; j_gene: TRBJ2-5; v_gene: TRBV5-8; CDR3nt: TGTGCCAGCAGCCCCCTGGCGGGGGCTACCCAGTACTTC; CDR3aa: CASSPLAGATQYF
abundance: NA; d_gene: NA; j_gene: TRBJ1-2; v_gene: TRBV6-1; CDR3nt: TGTGCCAGCAGTGATACCAGGTTCCGGGGGGCGAACTATGGCTACACCTTC; CDR3aa: CASSDTRFRGANYGYTF
abundance: NA; d_gene: NA; j_gene: TRBJ1-1; v_gene: TRBV19; CDR3nt: TGTGCCAGTAGTATGACAACTCCCACTGAAGCTTTCTTT; CDR3aa: CASSMTTPTEAFF
abundance: NA; d_gene: NA; j_gene: TRBJ1-2; v_gene: TRBV28; CDR3nt: TGTGCCAGCAGTAGACAGGTGGTCTATGGCTACACCTTC; CDR3aa: CASSRQVVYGYTF
abundance: NA; d_gene: TRBD2; j_gene: TRBJ2-7; v_gene: TRBV6-5; CDR3nt: TGTGCCAGCAGTGTAGCGGGGGGGCCCTACGAGCAGTACTTC; CDR3aa: CASSVAGGPYEQYF
abundance: NA; d_gene: TRBD1; j_gene: TRBJ1-5; v_gene: TRBV7-8; CDR3nt: TGTGCCAGCAGCTCAAGGACAGGGGGCTTGAATCAGCCCCAGCATTTT; CDR3aa: CASSSRTGGLNQPQHF
abundance: NA; d_gene: TRBD2; j_gene: TRBJ2-2; v_gene: TRBV7-3; CDR3nt: TGTGCCAGCAGCTCCGGACTAGCCAGCACCGGGGAGCTGTTTTTT; CDR3aa: CASSSGLASTGELFF
abundance: NA; d_gene: TRBD1; j_gene: TRBJ1-3; v_gene: TRBV18; CDR3nt: TGTGCCAGCTCACCGCAGGGGGATTTGGGAACCTCTGGAAACACCATATATTTT; CDR3aa: CASSPQGDLGTSGNTIYF
abundance: NA; d_gene: TRBD1; j_gene: TRBJ1-1; v_gene: TRBV4-3; CDR3nt: TGCGCCAGCAGCCAAGATCGCCGACAGGGTGCTTTCTTT; CDR3aa: CASSQDRRQGAFF
abundance: NA; d_gene: NA; j_gene: TRBJ1-2; v_gene: TRBV10-2; CDR3nt: TGCGCCAGCAGTACGGACAGAACCTATGGCTACACCTTC; CDR3aa: CASSTDRTYGYTF
abundance: NA; d_gene: TRBD1; j_gene: TRBJ1-4; v_gene: TRBV10-1; CDR3nt: TGCGCCAGCAGAAGAAAGGGACAGCCTAATGAAAAACTGTTTTTT; CDR3aa: CASRRKGQPNEKLFF
abundance: NA; d_gene: NA; j_gene: TRBJ1-2; v_gene: TRBV7-3; CDR3nt: TGTGCCAGCAGCCCATCAGGGCCCCCTGGCTATGGCTACACCTTC; CDR3aa: CASSPSGPPGYGYTF
abundance: NA; d_gene: NA; j_gene: TRBJ1-1; v_gene: TRBV5-1; CDR3nt: TGCGCCAGCAGCTTGTTGCCCAGCAGGACTGAAGCTTTCTTT; CDR3aa: CASSLLPSRTEAFF
abundance: NA; d_gene: TRBD1; j_gene: TRBJ1-1; v_gene: TRBV4-1; CDR3nt: TGCGCCAGCAGCCTAAATACAGGGGGTCAGGGTCTCGCTTTCTTT; CDR3aa: CASSLNTGGQGLAFF
abundance: NA; d_gene: TRBD1; j_gene: TRBJ1-2; v_gene: TRBV11-2; CDR3nt: TGTGCCAGCGGAGGTTGGAACCAGGACAGGGGTAACTATGGCTACACCTTC; CDR3aa: CASGGWNQDRGNYGYTF
abundance: NA; d_gene: TRBD1; j_gene: TRBJ2-7; v_gene: TRBV27; CDR3nt: TGTGCCAGCAGTTTAAAGGACAGGGGAATATACGAGCAGTACTTC; CDR3aa: CASSLKDRGIYEQYF
abundance: NA; d_gene: NA; j_gene: TRBJ2-7; v_gene: TRBV27; CDR3nt: TGTGCCAGCAGACTTAACTCCTACGAGCAGTACTTC; CDR3aa: CASRLNSYEQYF
abundance: NA; d_gene: NA; j_gene: TRBJ2-1; v_gene: TRBV19; CDR3nt: TGTGCCAGTAGTATAGATTGGAGAGAGCCGTACAATGAGCAGTTCTTC; CDR3aa: CASSIDWREPYNEQFF
abundance: NA; d_gene: NA; j_gene: TRBJ2-7; v_gene: TRBV6-6; CDR3nt: TGTGCCAGCAGTTACTCGTTCCCGGGATACGAGCAGTACTTC; CDR3aa: CASSYSFPGYEQYF
abundance: NA; d_gene: NA; j_gene: TRBJ1-3; v_gene: TRBV30; CDR3nt: TGTGCCTGGAGCCGGGGATCTGGAAACACCATATATTTT; CDR3aa: CAWSRGSGNTIYF
abundance: NA; d_gene: TRBD1; j_gene: TRBJ1-2; v_gene: TRBV4-1; CDR3nt: TGCGCCAGCAGCCAAGGCCCAGGGGGACCCATGATGGGGGGCTACACCTTC; CDR3aa: CASSQGPGGPMMGGYTF
abundance: few; d_gene: NA; j_gene: TRBJ2-1; v_gene: TRBV19; CDR3nt: TGTGCCAGTAGTCCAAACCCCTCGGGGTCCTACAATGAGCAGTTCTTC; CDR3aa: CASSPNPSGSYNEQFF
abundance: few; d_gene: TRBD2; j_gene: TRBJ2-1; v_gene: TRBV6-1; CDR3nt: TGTGCCAGCAGTGAACTAGCGGGGGGCTACAATGAGCAGTTCTTC; CDR3aa: CASSELAGGYNEQFF
abundance: NA; d_gene: NA; j_gene: TRBJ1-2; v_gene: TRBV20-1; CDR3nt: TGCAGTGCCCCCCGGGGTGGTGGCTACACCTTC; CDR3aa: CSAPRGGGYTF
abundance: NA; d_gene: NA; j_gene: TRBJ1-4; v_gene: TRBV7-2; CDR3nt: TGTGCCAGCAGCTTAGGAGGCCCTATAGAAAAACTGTTTTTT; CDR3aa: CASSLGGPIEKLFF
abundance: few; d_gene: TRBD2; j_gene: TRBJ2-7; v_gene: TRBV27; CDR3nt: TGTGCCAGCAGGCGAAGAATAGCGGGGACCTCCTACGAGCAGTACTTC; CDR3aa: CASRRRIAGTSYEQYF
abundance: NA; d_gene: TRBD2; j_gene: TRBJ2-1; v_gene: TRBV5-1; CDR3nt: TGCGCCAGCAGCTTTAGCGGGAGTGAGGTTAATGAGCAGTTCTTC; CDR3aa: CASSFSGSEVNEQFF
abundance: NA; d_gene: TRBD2; j_gene: TRBJ2-2; v_gene: TRBV7-9; CDR3nt: TGTGCCAGCAGCTTATTAGCGGGGGACACCGGGGAGCTGTTTTTT; CDR3aa: CASSLLAGDTGELFF
abundance: NA; d_gene: TRBD1; j_gene: TRBJ1-1; v_gene: TRBV2; CDR3nt: TGTGCCAGCAGGGGGGACAGGGGTCATCCTGAAGCTTTCTTT; CDR3aa: CASRGDRGHPEAFF
abundance: NA; d_gene: TRBD2; j_gene: TRBJ2-5; v_gene: TRBV19; CDR3nt: TGTGCCAGTAGTATGAAACGACTAGCGCAAGAGACCCAGTACTTC; CDR3aa: CASSMKRLAQETQYF
abundance: once; d_gene: NA; j_gene: TRBJ2-7; v_gene: TRBV7-9; CDR3nt: TGTGCCAGCAGCTTTCCGGGGTCTTCCTACGAGCAGTACTTC; CDR3aa: CASSFPGSSYEQYF
abundance: few; d_gene: TRBD2; j_gene: TRBJ2-1; v_gene: TRBV29-1; CDR3nt: TGCAGCGTCTCAATAGCGGGGGACTCCTACAATGAGCAGTTCTTC; CDR3aa: CSVSIAGDSYNEQFF
abundance: NA; d_gene: NA; j_gene: TRBJ1-4; v_gene: TRBV11-2; CDR3nt: TGTGCCAGCAGCTTAACGGCTTCGAGGGAAAAACTGTTTTTT; CDR3aa: CASSLTASREKLFF
abundance: few; d_gene: TRBD2; j_gene: TRBJ2-5; v_gene: TRBV7-2; CDR3nt: TGTGCCAGCAGCCGAACCACCGGGACTAGCCGAGAGACCCAGTACTTC; CDR3aa: CASSRTTGTSRETQYF
abundance: NA; d_gene: TRBD2; j_gene: TRBJ2-7; v_gene: TRBV6-5; CDR3nt: TGTGCCAGCAGTTACCTGGGACTAGCAGACGAGCAGTACTTC; CDR3aa: CASSYLGLADEQYF
abundance: NA; d_gene: NA; j_gene: TRBJ2-4; v_gene: TRBV4-2; CDR3nt: TGTGCCAGCAGCCAAGATCTATGGTCCTCCAAAGCCAAAAACATTCAGTACTTC; CDR3aa: CASSQDLWSSKAKNIQYF
abundance: NA; d_gene: TRBD1; j_gene: TRBJ2-1; v_gene: TRBV5-1; CDR3nt: TGCGCCAGCAGCGTACCGGGACAGGGATTTAGTGAGCAGTTCTTC; CDR3aa: CASSVPGQGFSEQFF
abundance: NA; d_gene: TRBD1; j_gene: TRBJ2-7; v_gene: TRBV19; CDR3nt: TGTGCCAGTAGTCCGGGGGGACAGGGGTACTCCTACGAGCAGTACTTC; CDR3aa: CASSPGGQGYSYEQYF
abundance: NA; d_gene: NA; j_gene: TRBJ2-7; v_gene: TRBV5-1; CDR3nt: TGCGCCAGCAGCTTGGGAGGACAGCCCAGGGGGTACTTC; CDR3aa: CASSLGGQPRGYF
abundance: NA; d_gene: TRBD2; j_gene: TRBJ2-5; v_gene: TRBV18; CDR3nt: TGTGCCAGCTCACCACCTAGCGGGAGGGCCGGAGAGACCCAGTACTTC; CDR3aa: CASSPPSGRAGETQYF
abundance: NA; d_gene: TRBD2; j_gene: TRBJ2-3; v_gene: TRBV7-2; CDR3nt: TGTGCCAGCAGCTTAGGGCTAGCGGGAGGCACAGATACGCAGTATTTT; CDR3aa: CASSLGLAGGTDTQYF
abundance: NA; d_gene: NA; j_gene: TRBJ1-5; v_gene: TRBV5-1; CDR3nt: TGCGCCAGCAGTCCACAGGGATACAGCAATCAGCCCCAGCATTTT; CDR3aa: CASSPQGYSNQPQHF